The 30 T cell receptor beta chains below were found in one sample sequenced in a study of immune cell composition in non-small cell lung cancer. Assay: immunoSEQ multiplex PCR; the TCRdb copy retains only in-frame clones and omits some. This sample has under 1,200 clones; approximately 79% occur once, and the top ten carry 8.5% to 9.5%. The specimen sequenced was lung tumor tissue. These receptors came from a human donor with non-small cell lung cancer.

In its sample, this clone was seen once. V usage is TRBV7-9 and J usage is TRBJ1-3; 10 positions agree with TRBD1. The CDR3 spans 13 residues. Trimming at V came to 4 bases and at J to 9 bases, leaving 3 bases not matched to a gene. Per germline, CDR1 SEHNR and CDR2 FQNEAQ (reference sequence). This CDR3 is CASSSGTGVTIYF. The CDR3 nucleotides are TGTGCCAGCAGCTCAGGGACAGGGGTCACCATATATTTT.

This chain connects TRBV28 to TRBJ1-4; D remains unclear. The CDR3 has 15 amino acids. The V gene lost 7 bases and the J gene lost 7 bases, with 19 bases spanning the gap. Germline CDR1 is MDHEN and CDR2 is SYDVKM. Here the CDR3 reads CASTPYRGMGEKLFF. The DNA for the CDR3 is TGTGCCAGCACTCCTTATCGGGGTATGGGTGAAAAACTGTTTTTT.

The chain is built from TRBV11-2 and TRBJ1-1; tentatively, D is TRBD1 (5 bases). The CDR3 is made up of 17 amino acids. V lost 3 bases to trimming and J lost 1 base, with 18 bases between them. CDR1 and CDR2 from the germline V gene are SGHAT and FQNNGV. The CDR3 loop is CASSFRPLGGPNTEAFF. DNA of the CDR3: TGTGCCAGCAGCTTCCGTCCATTGGGGGGTCCGAACACTGAAGCTTTCTTT.

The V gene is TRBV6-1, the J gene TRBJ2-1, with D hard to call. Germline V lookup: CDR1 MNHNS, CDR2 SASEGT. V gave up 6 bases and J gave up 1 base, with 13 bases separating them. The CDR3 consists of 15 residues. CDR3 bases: TGTGCCAGCAGGGCCCCAGTCTTATCCTACAATGAGCAGTTCTTC. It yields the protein CASRAPVLSYNEQFF.

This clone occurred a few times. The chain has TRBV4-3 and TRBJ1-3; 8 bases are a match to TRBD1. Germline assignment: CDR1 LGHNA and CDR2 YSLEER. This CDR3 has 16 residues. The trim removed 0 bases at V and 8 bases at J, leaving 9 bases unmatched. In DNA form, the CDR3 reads TGCGCCAGCAGCCAAGACTACAGGGGGACGACGGACACCATATATTTT. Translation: CASSQDYRGTTDTIYF.

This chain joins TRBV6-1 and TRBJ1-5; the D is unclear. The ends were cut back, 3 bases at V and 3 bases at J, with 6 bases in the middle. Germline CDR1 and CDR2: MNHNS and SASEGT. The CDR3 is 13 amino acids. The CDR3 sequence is CASSEGDNQPQHF. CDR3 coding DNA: TGTGCCAGCAGTGAGGGCGACAATCAGCCCCAGCATTTT.

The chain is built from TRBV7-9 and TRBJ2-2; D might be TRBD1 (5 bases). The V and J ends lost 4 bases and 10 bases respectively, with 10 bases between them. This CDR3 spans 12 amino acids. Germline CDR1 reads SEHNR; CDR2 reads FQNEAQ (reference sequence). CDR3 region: CASSSRASELFF. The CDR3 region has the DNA TGTGCCAGCAGCTCCAGGGCCTCGGAGCTGTTTTTT. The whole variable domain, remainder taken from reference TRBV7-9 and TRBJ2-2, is DTGVSQNPRHKITKRGQNVTFRCDPISEHNRLYWYRQTLGQGPEFLTYFQNEAQLEKSRLLSDRFSAERPKGSFSTLEIQRTEQGDSAMYLCASSSRASELFFGEGSRLTVL.

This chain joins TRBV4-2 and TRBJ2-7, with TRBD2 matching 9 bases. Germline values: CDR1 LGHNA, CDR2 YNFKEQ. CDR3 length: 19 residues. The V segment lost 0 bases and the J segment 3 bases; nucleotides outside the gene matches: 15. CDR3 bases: TGTGCCAGCAGCCAAGAAAAGGTTCAGACTAGCGGAAAATTCTACGAGCAGTACTTC. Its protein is CASSQEKVQTSGKFYEQYF.

CDR3: CASSFGQGHIYF. The DNA for the CDR3 is TGTGCCAGCAGTTTTGGACAGGGCCACATATACTTC. This chain joins TRBV27 and TRBJ2-7; 8 positions agree with TRBD1. This CDR3 is 12 amino acids long. Germline V CDR1 and CDR2: MNHEY, SMNVEV (reference sequence). With V trimmed by 3 bases and J by 13 bases, 8 bases remained unmatched.

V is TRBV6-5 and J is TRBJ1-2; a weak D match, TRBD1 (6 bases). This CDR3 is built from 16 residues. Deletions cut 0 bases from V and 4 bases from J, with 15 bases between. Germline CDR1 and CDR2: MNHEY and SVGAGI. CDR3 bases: TGTGCCAGCAGTTACTCAAGGATGACAGGTCTCTATGGCTACACCTTC. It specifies CASSYSRMTGLYGYTF.

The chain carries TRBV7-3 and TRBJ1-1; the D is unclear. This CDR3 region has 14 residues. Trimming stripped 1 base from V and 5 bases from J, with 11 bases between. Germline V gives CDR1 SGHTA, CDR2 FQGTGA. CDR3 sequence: CASSLIAGGTEAFF. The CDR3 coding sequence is TGTGCCAGCAGCTTAATCGCCGGAGGGACTGAAGCTTTCTTT. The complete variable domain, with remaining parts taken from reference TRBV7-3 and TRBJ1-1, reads GAGVSQTPSNKVTEKGKYVELRCDPISGHTALYWYRQSLGQGPEFLIYFQGTGAADDSGLPNDRFFAVRPEGSVSTLKIQRTERGDSAVYLCASSLIAGGTEAFFGQGTRLTVV.

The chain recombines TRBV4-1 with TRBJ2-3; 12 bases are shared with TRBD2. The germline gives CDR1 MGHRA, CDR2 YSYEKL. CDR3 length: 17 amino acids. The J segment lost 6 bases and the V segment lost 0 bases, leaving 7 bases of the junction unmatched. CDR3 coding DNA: TGCGCCAGCAGCCAAGAAAATCAGCTAGCGGGGGGGGATACGCAGTATTTT. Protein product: CASSQENQLAGGDTQYF.

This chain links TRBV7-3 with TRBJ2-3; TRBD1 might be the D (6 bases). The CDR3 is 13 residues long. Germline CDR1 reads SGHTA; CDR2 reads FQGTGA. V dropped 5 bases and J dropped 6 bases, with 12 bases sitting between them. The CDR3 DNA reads TGTGCCAGCAGCAGGCGACAGGAGGATACGCAGTATTTT. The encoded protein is CASSRRQEDTQYF. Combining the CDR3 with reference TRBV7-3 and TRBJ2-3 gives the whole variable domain GAGVSQTPSNKVTEKGKYVELRCDPISGHTALYWYRQSLGQGPEFLIYFQGTGAADDSGLPNDRFFAVRPEGSVSTLKIQRTERGDSAVYLCASSRRQEDTQYFGPGTRLTVL.

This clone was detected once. Here the CDR3 reads CASSSLPGLAGGKQETQYF. DNA for the CDR3: TGCGCCAGCAGCTCCCTACCGGGACTAGCGGGGGGAAAACAAGAGACCCAGTACTTC. V usage is TRBV5-1 and J usage is TRBJ2-5, with TRBD2 identical over 15 bases. J gave up 2 bases and V 3 bases, and 11 bases lay outside the gene matches. The CDR3 runs to 19 residues. The germline CDR1 and CDR2 sequences are SGHRS and YFSETQ.

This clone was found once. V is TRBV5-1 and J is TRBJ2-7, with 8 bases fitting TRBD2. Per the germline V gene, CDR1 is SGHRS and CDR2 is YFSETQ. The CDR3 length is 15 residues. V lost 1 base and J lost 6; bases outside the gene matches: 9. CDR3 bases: TGCGCCAGCAGCTTGAGTAGCGGGGCCTCGGGCGAGCAGTACTTC. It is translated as CASSLSSGASGEQYF.

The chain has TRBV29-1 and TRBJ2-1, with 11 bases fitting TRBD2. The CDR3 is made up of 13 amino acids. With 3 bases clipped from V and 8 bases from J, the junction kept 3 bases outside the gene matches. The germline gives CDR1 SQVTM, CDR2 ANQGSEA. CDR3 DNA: TGCAGCGTTGATAGCGGGGGGGCCCATGAGCAGTTCTTC. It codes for CSVDSGGAHEQFF.

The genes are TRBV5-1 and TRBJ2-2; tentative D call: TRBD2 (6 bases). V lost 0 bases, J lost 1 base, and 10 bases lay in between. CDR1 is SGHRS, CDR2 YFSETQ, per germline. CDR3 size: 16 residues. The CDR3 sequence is CASSLVTAGNTGELFF. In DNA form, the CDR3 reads TGCGCCAGCAGCTTGGTTACAGCGGGGAACACCGGGGAGCTGTTTTTT.

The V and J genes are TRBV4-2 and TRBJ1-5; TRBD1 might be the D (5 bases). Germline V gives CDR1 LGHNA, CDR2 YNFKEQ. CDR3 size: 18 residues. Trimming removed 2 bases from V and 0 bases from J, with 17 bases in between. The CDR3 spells CASSQLLQTDNSNQPQHF. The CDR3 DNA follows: TGTGCCAGCAGCCAACTACTTCAGACAGATAATAGCAATCAGCCCCAGCATTTT.

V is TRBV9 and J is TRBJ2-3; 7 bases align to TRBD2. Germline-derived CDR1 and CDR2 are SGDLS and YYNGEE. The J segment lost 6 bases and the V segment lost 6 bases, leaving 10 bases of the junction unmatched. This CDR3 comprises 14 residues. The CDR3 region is CASTRGDHGDTQYF. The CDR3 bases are TGTGCCAGCACTCGGGGGGACCATGGTGATACGCAGTATTTT.

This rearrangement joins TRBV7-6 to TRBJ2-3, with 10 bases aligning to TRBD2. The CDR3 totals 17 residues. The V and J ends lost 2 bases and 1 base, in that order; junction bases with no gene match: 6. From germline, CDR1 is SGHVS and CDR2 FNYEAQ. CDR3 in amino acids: CASSLIPSGGGTDTQYF. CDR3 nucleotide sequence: TGTGCCAGCAGCTTAATTCCTAGCGGGGGAGGCACAGATACGCAGTATTTT.

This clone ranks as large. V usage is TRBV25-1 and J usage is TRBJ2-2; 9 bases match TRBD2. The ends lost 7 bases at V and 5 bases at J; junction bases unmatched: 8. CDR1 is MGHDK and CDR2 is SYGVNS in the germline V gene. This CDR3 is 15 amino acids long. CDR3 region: CASKGGGEFTGELFF. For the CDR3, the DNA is TGTGCCAGCAAAGGCGGGGGGGAATTTACCGGGGAGCTGTTTTTT.

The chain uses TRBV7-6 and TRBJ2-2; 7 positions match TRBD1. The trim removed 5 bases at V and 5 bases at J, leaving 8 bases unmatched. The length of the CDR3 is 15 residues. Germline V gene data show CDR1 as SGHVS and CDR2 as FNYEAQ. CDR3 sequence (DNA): TGTGCCAGCAGCCCGGACAGGATCTCGACCGGGGAGCTGTTTTTT. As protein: CASSPDRISTGELFF.

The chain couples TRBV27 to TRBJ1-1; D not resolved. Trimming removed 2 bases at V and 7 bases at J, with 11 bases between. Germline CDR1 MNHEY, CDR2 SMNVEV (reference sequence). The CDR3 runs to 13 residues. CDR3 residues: CASSLGPTYEAFF. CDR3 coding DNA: TGTGCCAGCAGTTTAGGGCCTACATATGAAGCTTTCTTT.

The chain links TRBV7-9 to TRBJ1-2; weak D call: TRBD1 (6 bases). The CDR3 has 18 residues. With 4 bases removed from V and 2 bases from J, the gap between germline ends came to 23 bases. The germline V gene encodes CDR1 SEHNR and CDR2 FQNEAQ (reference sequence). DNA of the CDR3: TGTGCCAGCAGCTCATCCCTTAGGGGCCAAACAGGGAACTATGGCTACACCTTC. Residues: CASSSSLRGQTGNYGYTF.

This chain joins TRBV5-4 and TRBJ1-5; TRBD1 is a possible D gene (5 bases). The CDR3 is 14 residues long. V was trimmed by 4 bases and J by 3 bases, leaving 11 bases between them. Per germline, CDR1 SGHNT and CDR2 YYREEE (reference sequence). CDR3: CASSRRDSNQPQHF. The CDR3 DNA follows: TGTGCCAGCAGCCGGCGGGACTCCAATCAGCCCCAGCATTTT.

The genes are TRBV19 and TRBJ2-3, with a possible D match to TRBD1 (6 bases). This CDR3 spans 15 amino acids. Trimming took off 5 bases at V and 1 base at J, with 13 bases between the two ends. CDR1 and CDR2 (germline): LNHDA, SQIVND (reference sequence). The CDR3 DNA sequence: TGTGCCAGTAGTGGCCAGGGGATGGGCACAGATACGCAGTATTTT. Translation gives CASSGQGMGTDTQYF.

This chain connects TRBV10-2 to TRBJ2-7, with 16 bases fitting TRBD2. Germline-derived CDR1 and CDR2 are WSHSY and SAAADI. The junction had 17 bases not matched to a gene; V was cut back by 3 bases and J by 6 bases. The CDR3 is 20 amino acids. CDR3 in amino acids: CASSDSLGTSGGDRYGEQYF. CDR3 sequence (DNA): TGCGCCAGCAGTGACTCCCTAGGGACTAGCGGGGGGGATCGTTATGGCGAGCAGTACTTC.

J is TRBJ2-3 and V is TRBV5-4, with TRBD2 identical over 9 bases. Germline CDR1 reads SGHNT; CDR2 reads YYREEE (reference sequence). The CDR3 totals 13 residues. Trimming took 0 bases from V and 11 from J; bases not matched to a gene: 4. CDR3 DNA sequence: TGTGCCAGCAGCTTGGCGGCGGGGGGGTTGCAGTATTTT. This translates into CASSLAAGGLQYF.

CDR3 nucleotide sequence: TGTGCCAGCAGCTCGAGGGCCGGCTATGGCTACACCTTC. This encodes CASSSRAGYGYTF. The chain links TRBV7-3 to TRBJ1-2; D unresolved. V was shortened by 4 bases and J by 4 bases, with 10 bases between the two germline ends. CDR3 length equals 13 residues. Germline CDR1 SGHTA, CDR2 FQGTGA.

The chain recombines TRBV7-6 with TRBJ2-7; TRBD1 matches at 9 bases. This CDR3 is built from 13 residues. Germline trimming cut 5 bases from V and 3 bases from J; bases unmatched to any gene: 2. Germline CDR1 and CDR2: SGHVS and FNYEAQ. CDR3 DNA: TGTGCCAGCAGCCCGGACAGGGGCTACGAGCAGTACTTC. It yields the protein CASSPDRGYEQYF.